This T cell receptor (beta chain) appears in the sequencing data of a study of OX40 agonist ivuxolimab in advanced cancers. Points from the study as a whole: Among the lowest levels of clonal expansion were found in partial responders at 0.1-3.0 mg/kg. Normalized T-cell clonal expansion was also low in some nonresponders.

Sequencing used immunoSEQ multiplex PCR; TCRdb keeps in-frame clones, though not all of them. The profile shows over 95,000 clones, about 96% of them singletons. On this clone: Its antigen is unknown.

The material was CD4+ or CD8+ T cells sorted from blood, obtained in a trial of the OX40 agonist ivuxolimab. This clonotype was obtained from an adult with an advanced solid tumor such as melanoma, head and neck, liver or kidney cancer.

The CDR3 DNA reads TGTGCCAGCAGCTTAGTCGGGAGTCCTAACAATGAGCAGTTCTTC. It is translated as CASSLVGSPNNEQFF. The chain uses TRBV7-9 and TRBJ2-1, with D perhaps TRBD2 (6 bases). From germline, CDR1 is SEHNR and CDR2 FQNEAQ (reference sequence). Trimming stripped 1 base from V and 5 bases from J, with 12 bases between. The CDR3 has 15 residues. The whole variable domain, remainder taken from reference TRBV7-9 and TRBJ2-1, is DTGVSQNPRHKITKRGQNVTFRCDPISEHNRLYWYRQTLGQGPEFLTYFQNEAQLEKSRLLSDRFSAERPKGSFSTLEIQRTEQGDSAMYLCASSLVGSPNNEQFFGPGTRLTVL.